A selection of T cell receptor beta chains follows, all from one sample in a study. One entry per CDR3 protein, called by TCRdb with MiXCR from the 5' RACE reads. The table lists approximately 12,000 distinct CDR3 sequences, 40% to 55% of them singletons. Sequenced: tumor-infiltrating naive CD4+ T cells sorted from the breast tumor. These receptors came from a female donor with breast cancer. The CDR3 runs from the conserved cysteine through the conserved F or W. The listing skips clone size in some rows; elsewhere it reads once, few, many or a size class.

j_gene: TRBJ2-1
v_gene: TRBV7-8
abundance: -
CDR3aa: CASSLRAGGVGYNEQFF

j_gene: TRBJ2-3
v_gene: TRBV12-3/TRBV12-4
abundance: few
CDR3aa: CASLLREWAGDTQYF

j_gene: TRBJ2-7
v_gene: TRBV5-1
abundance: -
CDR3aa: CASSLVPEIYEQYF

j_gene: TRBJ1-1
v_gene: TRBV11-2
abundance: few
CDR3aa: CASSLGDRAEAFF

j_gene: TRBJ2-7
v_gene: TRBV6-1
abundance: -
CDR3aa: CASSELGYEQYF

j_gene: TRBJ1-1
v_gene: TRBV7-9
abundance: -
CDR3aa: CASSADRAGSNTEAFF

j_gene: TRBJ1-2
v_gene: TRBV12-3/TRBV12-4
abundance: once
CDR3aa: CASSPRTELGYTF

j_gene: TRBJ2-4
v_gene: TRBV7-3
abundance: few
CDR3aa: CASSPGTGNIQYF

j_gene: TRBJ1-1
v_gene: TRBV5-1
abundance: -
CDR3aa: CASSLVPGGDTEAFF

j_gene: TRBJ2-7
v_gene: TRBV6-5
abundance: -
CDR3aa: CASSLDRTHSYEQYF

j_gene: TRBJ1-1
v_gene: TRBV19
abundance: few
CDR3aa: CASSIRGQRNTEAFF

j_gene: TRBJ2-1
v_gene: TRBV4-2
abundance: -
CDR3aa: CASSQVAGVDEQFF

j_gene: TRBJ1-1
v_gene: TRBV5-1
abundance: few
CDR3aa: CASSLDGRAAGSAEAFF

j_gene: TRBJ2-4
v_gene: TRBV5-1
abundance: -
CDR3aa: CASNDLVKNIQYF

j_gene: TRBJ1-4
v_gene: TRBV7-9
abundance: -
CDR3aa: CASSRFNEKLFF

j_gene: TRBJ2-1
v_gene: TRBV4-3
abundance: -
CDR3aa: CASSLEGLAHNEQFF

j_gene: TRBJ2-1
v_gene: TRBV12-3/TRBV12-4
abundance: -
CDR3aa: CASSLRRAFGLAFF

j_gene: TRBJ1-1
v_gene: TRBV6-2/TRBV6-3
abundance: -
CDR3aa: CANSYGRARMNTEAFF

j_gene: TRBJ2-1
v_gene: TRBV29-1
abundance: medium-sized
CDR3aa: CSVLIQGSVTNEQFF

j_gene: TRBJ2-3
v_gene: TRBV12-3/TRBV12-4
abundance: -
CDR3aa: CASSQTLAGATDTQYF

j_gene: TRBJ1-2
v_gene: TRBV4-2
abundance: few
CDR3aa: CASSQRDREYGYTF

j_gene: TRBJ2-7
v_gene: TRBV5-1
abundance: -
CDR3aa: CASSLSSGYEQYF

j_gene: TRBJ2-3
v_gene: TRBV11-2
abundance: -
CDR3aa: CASSELGTDTQYF

j_gene: TRBJ2-5
v_gene: TRBV20-1
abundance: few
CDR3aa: CSARRQQETQYF

j_gene: TRBJ2-1
v_gene: TRBV25-1
abundance: few
CDR3aa: CASSQTVRSSSYNEQFF

j_gene: TRBJ2-2
v_gene: TRBV15
abundance: few
CDR3aa: CATSSQRDSWGTGELFF